Sequencing of this T cell receptor (beta chain) was carried out in a study of blood T cell repertoires in COVID-19. Study overall: Whether acute or convalescent, the COVID-19 samples came from the United States, Italy and Spain.

In the authors' methods: Estimated nucleated cell counts came from reference gene primer amplification. Some clones are missing from TCRdb's copy, which holds only in-frame ones; the method was immunoSEQ multiplex PCR. V and J calls and clone size follow that table, whereas D and trimming were derived from the DNA. The data show 300,000 to 400,000 clones, about 86% seen once. The CDR3 consists of 14 residues. V was cut by 5 bases and J by 0 bases, with 10 bases left in between. The germline CDR1 and CDR2 sequences are ENHRY and SYGVKD. The rearrangement links TRBV10-3 to TRBJ1-2; weak D call: TRBD1 (6 bases). The specimen sequenced was PBMCs or T cells enriched from blood (not recorded which). The receptor's source is a middle-aged woman with acute COVID-19. Here the CDR3 reads CAISPQGPNYGYTF. CDR3 DNA: TGTGCCATCAGTCCTCAGGGGCCTAACTATGGCTACACCTTC.